This TCR beta chain was sequenced during a study of cytomegalovirus exposure and HLA in healthy donors. This clone was counted between two and nine times. PCR amplification relied on 60 Vbeta primers (plus 13 Jbeta primers). Only in-frame clones appear in the TCRdb table, and some are missing; sequencing was by immunoSEQ multiplex PCR. The sample lists about 180,000 clones; 77% were seen once. Germline V gives CDR1 MNHNY, CDR2 SVGAGI (reference sequence). V was trimmed by 0 bases and J by 1 base, leaving 10 bases between them. The CDR3 consists of 15 residues. This TCR derives from a man aged 18 to 29 in good health and CMV-seronegative. The V call is TRBV6-6, the J call TRBJ2-7; D not resolved. The sample taken for sequencing was PBMCs. CDR3 sequence: CASSYSMQVSYEQYF. CDR3 coding DNA: TGTGCCAGCAGTTACTCGATGCAGGTTTCCTACGAGCAGTACTTC.